This T cell receptor beta chain was documented in a study of human T cells and chemical hapten exposure (dated by TCRdb to about 2021). For the study in its entirety: For sensitization, 2% DPC in acetone was applied to a roughly 2 cm by roughly 2 cm area of upper inner arm skin. Patient blood was sampled pre-sensitization (week 0) and at 2, 6 and about 24 weeks after DPC sensitization. Libraries were combined into a pool for sequencing, and differences in TCR yield between samples came mainly from small differences in library volumes within the pool. This study followed changes in the peripheral blood TCR repertoire in vivo during primary and secondary sensitization of alopecia patients to the hapten diphenylcyclopropenone (DPC). Throughout the roughly 24-week study period, patients were also given weekly therapeutic DPC doses on the scalp. The mostly female patient cohort included alopecia areata with under or over 50% scalp involvement, alopecia totalis and alopecia universalis. Nearly 30 alopecia patients gave blood for TCR sequencing at one to four time points (pre-sensitization, 2, 6 and 24 weeks). Patch testing was done on the upper back using Finn chambers containing 0.01% DPC, and results were scored after 6 days according to International Contact Dermatitis Research Group standards. Overall study results and their limits: No change with DPC sensitization was found in the number of TCRs above 1 in 1000 frequency, and no evidence of global repertoire structure alterations was found. Alopecia, a presumed autoimmune disease, was present in all patients, so the immune response of the patients might differ from that of healthy individuals. Significantly more large CDR3 similarity clusters were formed by expanded TCRs than by pre-sensitization or healthy control sets, consistent with antigen-driven responses. A positive correlation was found between the number of PT1 expanded TCRs and patch test score, with significance reached at thresholds 8, 16 and 32 but not 4. After repeated subsampling, the strength of the expansion versus patch-test correlation and the threshold at which it became significant changed.

The method was RACE. Sequencing relied on a NextSeq 500. During library preparation, unique molecular identifiers were attached to individual cDNA molecules so that TCRs could be counted quantitatively and reproducibly. For every blood RNA sample, sequencing covered both the TCR alpha and TCR beta chains. Per the source publication's procedure: A median of about 87,000 TCRs per sample was observed, with a range of about 23,224 to 690,600. V, J and CDR3 annotation of the TCR reads was performed with the Decombinator software suite. For the PS versus PT1 abundance plots, all samples were subsampled to the same number of TCRs (28,000). TCRs were defined as expanded if absent before sensitization and observed at least eight times at the 2-week time point. TCRdb handled the public reads itself, with Q25 trimming in fastp and clone calling in MiXCR, and kept productive beta chains. Each CDR3 protein appears once, grouped with its most common genes and DNA. The V and J calls here are based on TCRdb, not the publication. The sample table records fewer than 350,000 distinct CDR3 sequences; approximately 7.5% of these occur just once. Of the sample, 1.2% is held by the ten largest clones.

The CDR3, cysteine through phenylalanine, is 13 amino acids long. Kept here is only the CDR3 DNA, which spans 39 bases and is read in frame from base 1. For this chain, trimming is 7 bases at the V end and 8 bases at the J end, and the number of junction bases without a gene match is 6. According to the study, the label for this sample's time point signals: pre-sensitization, week 0. The label giving this sample's treatment or condition can be read as: therapeutic diphenylcyclopropenone sensitization with weekly scalp DPC. At each patch-test visit, blood was drawn before the patch test was applied. Eligible patients were aged 18 to 70, diagnosed with alopecia, deemed suitable for DPC therapy, and excluded if pregnant. Unfractionated whole blood was collected in Tempus Blood RNA tubes, and total RNA was extracted from that blood. This clonotype was observed at least ten times. No antigen is known for it. Base qualities are not recorded, but no much larger clone differs from it by a single base.

Sequencing used whole blood, obtained in connection with sensitization to the hapten diphenylcyclopropenone (DPC). The rearrangement combines TRBV12-3 or TRBV12-4 with TRBJ2-1; TRBD1 fits 9 bases in the junction. The receptor's source is a young man with alopecia areata. Some clones in this sample may be carry-over from other donors' samples. The DNA sequence is TGTGCCAGCAATAACAGGGGGCTGGATGAGCAGTTCTTC. It is translated as CASNNRGLDEQFF.